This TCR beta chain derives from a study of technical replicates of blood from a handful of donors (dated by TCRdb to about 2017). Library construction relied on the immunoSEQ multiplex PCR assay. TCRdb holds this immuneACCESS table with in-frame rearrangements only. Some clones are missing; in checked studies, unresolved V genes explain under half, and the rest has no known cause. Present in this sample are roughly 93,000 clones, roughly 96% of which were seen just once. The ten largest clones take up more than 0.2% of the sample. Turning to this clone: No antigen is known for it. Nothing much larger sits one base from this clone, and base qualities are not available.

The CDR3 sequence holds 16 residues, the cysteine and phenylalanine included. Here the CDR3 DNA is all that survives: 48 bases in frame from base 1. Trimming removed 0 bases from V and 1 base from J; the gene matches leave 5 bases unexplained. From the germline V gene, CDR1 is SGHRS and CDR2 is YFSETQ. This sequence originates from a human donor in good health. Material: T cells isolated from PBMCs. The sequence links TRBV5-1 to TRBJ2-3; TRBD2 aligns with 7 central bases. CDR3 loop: CASSLAGGTRTDTQYF. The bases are TGCGCCAGCAGCTTGGCCGGGGGGACCCGCACAGATACGCAGTATTTT. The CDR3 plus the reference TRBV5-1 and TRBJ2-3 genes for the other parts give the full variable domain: KAGVTQTPRYLIKTRGQQVTLSCSPISGHRSVSWYQQTPGQGLQFLFEYFSETQRNKGNFPGRFSGRQFSNSRSEMNVSTLELGDSALYLCASSLAGGTRTDTQYFGPGTRLTVL.